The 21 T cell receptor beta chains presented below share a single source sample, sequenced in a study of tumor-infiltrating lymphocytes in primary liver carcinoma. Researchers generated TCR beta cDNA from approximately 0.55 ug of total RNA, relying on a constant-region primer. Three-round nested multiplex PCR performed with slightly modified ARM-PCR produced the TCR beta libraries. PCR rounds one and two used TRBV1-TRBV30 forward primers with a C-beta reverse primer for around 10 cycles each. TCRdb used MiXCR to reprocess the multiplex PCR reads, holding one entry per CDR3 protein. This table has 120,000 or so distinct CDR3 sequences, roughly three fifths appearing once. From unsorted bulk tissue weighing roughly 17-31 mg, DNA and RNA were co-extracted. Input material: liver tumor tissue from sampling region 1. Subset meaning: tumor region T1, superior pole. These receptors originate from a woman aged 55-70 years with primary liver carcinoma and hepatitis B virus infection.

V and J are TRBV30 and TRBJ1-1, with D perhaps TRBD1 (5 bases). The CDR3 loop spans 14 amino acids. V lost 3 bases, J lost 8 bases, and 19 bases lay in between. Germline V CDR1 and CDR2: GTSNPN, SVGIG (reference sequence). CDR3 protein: CAWRFDYPGPEAFF. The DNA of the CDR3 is TGTGCCTGGAGGTTTGACTATCCGGGGCCCGAAGCTTTCTTT.

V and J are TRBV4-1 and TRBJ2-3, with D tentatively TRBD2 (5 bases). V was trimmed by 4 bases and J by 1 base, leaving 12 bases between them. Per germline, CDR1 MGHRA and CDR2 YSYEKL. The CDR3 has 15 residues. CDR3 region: CASSLSGGRTDTQYF. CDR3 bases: TGCGCCAGCAGCCTAAGTGGAGGCCGCACAGATACGCAGTATTTT.

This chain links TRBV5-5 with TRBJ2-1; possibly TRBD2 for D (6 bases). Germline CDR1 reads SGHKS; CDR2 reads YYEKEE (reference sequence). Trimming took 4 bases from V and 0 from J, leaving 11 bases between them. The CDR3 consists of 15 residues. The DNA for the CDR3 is TGTGCCAGCAGCCCCTTAGCGGCCTCCTACAATGAGCAGTTCTTC. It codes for CASSPLAASYNEQFF.

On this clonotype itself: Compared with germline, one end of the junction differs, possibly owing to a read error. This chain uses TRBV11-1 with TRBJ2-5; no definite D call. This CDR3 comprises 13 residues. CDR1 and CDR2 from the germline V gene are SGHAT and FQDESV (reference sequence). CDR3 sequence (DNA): TGCGCCAGCAGCTTAGTCCCGGAAGAGACCCAGTGCTTC. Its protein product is CASSLVPEETQCF. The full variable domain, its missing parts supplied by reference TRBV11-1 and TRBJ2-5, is EAEVAQSPRYKITEKSQAVAFWCDPISGHATLYWYRQILGQGPELLVQFQDESVVDDSQLPKDRFSAERLKGVDSTLKIQPAELGDSAMYLCASSLVPEETQCFGPGTRLLVL.

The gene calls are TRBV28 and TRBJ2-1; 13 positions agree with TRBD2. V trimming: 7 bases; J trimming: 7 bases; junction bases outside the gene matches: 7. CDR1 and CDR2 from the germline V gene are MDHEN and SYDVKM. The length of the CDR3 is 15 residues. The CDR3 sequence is CASTTSGRVNNEQFF. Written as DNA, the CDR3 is TGTGCCAGCACCACTAGCGGGAGGGTGAATAATGAGCAGTTCTTC.

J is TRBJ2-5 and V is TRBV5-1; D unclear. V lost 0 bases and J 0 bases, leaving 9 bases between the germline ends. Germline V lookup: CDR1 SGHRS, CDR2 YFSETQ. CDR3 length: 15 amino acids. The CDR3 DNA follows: TGCGCCAGCAGCTTGGCTCGAGACCACCAAGAGACCCAGTACTTC. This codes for CASSLARDHQETQYF.

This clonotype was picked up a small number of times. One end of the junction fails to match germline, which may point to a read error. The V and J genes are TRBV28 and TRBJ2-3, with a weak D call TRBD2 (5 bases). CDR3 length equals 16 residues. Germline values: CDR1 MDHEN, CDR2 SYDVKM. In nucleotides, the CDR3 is TGTGCCAGTAGTTTTATCTCGAGCGGAGTAGGGGATACGCAGTATTTT. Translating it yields CASSFISSGVGDTQYF.

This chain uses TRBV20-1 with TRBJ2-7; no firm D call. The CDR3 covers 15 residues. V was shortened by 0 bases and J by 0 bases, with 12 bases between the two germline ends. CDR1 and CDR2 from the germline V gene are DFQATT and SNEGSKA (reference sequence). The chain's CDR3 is CSARDRAESSYEQYF. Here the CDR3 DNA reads TGCAGTGCTAGAGATAGGGCCGAGAGCTCCTACGAGCAGTACTTC.

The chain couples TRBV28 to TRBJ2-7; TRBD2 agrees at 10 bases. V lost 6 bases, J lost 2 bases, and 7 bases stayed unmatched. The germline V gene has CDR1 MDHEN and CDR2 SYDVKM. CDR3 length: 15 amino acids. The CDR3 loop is CASRRPSGRTYEQYF. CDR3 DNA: TGTGCCAGCAGACGACCTAGCGGGAGAACCTACGAGCAGTACTTC.

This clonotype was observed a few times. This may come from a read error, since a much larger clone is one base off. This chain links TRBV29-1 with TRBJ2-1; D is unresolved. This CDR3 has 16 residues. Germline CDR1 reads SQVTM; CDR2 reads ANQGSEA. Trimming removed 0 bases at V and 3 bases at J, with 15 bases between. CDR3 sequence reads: CSVEDVSLMHYNEQFF. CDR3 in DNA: TGCAGCGTTGAAGATGTAAGCTTAATGCACTACAATGAGCAGTTCTTC.

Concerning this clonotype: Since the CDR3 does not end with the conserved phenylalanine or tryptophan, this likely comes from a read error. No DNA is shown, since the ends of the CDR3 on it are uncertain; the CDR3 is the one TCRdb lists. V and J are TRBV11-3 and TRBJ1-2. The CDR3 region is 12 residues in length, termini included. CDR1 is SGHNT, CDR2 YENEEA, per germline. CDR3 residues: CASSLGTFGYTL.

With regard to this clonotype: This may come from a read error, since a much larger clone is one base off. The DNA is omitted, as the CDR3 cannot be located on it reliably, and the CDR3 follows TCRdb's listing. The CDR3 protein is CSVGRGTGPSF. This sequence joins TRBV29-1 and TRBJ1-2; no DNA check was done on the table's D call, TRBD1. Germline CDR1 SQVTM, CDR2 ANQGSEA. 11 amino acids form the CDR3, both terminal residues included.

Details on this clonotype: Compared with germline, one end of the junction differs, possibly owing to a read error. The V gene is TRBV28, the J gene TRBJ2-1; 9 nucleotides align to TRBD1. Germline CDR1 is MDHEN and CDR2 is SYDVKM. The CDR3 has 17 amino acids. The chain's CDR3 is CASKTPPGQGSHNEQFF. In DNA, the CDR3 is TGTGCCAGCAAAACCCCTCCGGGACAGGGCTCCCACAATGAGCAGTTCTTC.

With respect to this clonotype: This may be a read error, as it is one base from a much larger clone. The CDR3 bases are TGTGCCAGCAGCCCCGGCCTACAGGGACGCTATGACTACACCTTC. It is translated as CASSPGLQGRYDYTF. This sequence joins TRBV5-4 and TRBJ1-2; D perhaps matches TRBD1 (6 bases). The germline gives CDR1 SGHNT, CDR2 YYREEE (reference sequence). The CDR3 length is 15 residues.

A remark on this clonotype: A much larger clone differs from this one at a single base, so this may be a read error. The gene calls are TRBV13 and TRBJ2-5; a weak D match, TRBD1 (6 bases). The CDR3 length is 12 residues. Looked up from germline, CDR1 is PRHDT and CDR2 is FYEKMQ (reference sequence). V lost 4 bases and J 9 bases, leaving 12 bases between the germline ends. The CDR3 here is CASSYRVKAQYF. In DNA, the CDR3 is TGTGCCAGCAGCTACAGGGTAAAGGCCCAGTACTTC.

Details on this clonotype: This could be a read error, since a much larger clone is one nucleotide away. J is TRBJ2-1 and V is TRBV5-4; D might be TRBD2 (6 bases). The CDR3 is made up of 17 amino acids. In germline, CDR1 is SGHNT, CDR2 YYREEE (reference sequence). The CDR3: CASSLGPGSSSYNEHFF. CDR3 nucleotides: TGTGCCAGCAGCTTGGGCCCCGGGAGTTCCTCCTACAATGAGCATTTCTTC.

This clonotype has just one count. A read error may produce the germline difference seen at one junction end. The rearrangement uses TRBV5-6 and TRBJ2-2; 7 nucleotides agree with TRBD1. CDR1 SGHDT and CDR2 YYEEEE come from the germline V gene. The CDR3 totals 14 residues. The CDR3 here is CASSLRQGTGEMSF. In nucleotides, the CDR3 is TGTGCCAGCAGCTTAAGACAGGGTACCGGGGAGATGTCTTTT.

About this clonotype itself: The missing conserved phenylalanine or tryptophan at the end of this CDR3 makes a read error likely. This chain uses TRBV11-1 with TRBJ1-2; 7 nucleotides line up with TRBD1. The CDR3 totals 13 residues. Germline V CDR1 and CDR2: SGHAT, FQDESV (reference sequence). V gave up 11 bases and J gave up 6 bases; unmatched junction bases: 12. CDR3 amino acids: CAGCLTGWDGYTS. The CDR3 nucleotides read TGTGCCGGCTGCTTGACAGGGTGGGATGGCTACACCTCC.

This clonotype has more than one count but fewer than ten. The CDR3 loop reads CASSSRGQGTNEQYF. The CDR3 region has the DNA TGTGCCAGCAGCTCCCGGGGACAGGGGACGAACGAGCAGTACTTC. This rearrangement joins TRBV7-9 to TRBJ2-7; 10 positions agree with TRBD1. The CDR3 totals 15 residues. Germline CDR1 SEHNR, CDR2 FQNEAQ (reference sequence). V lost 4 bases to trimming and J lost 5 bases; unmatched junction nucleotides: 8.

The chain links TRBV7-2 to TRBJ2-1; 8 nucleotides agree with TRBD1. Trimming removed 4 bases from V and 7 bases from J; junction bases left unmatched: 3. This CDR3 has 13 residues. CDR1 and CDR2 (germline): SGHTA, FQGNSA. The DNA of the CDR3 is TGTGCCAGCAGCTGGGACAGGAATAATGAGCAGTTCTTC. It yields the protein CASSWDRNNEQFF. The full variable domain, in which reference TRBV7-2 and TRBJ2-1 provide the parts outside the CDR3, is GAGVSQSPSNKVTEKGKDVELRCDPISGHTALYWYRQSLGQGLEFLIYFQGNSAPDKSGLPSDRFSAERTGGSVSTLTIQRTQQEDSAVYLCASSWDRNNEQFFGPGTRLTVL.

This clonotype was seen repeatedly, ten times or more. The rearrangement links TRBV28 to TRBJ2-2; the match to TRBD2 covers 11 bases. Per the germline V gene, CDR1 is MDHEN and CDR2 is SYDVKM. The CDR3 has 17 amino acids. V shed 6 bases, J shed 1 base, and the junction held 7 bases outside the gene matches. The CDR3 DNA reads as TGTGCCAGCAGCAGTACGGGGACTAGCGGGAACACCGGGGAGCTGTTTTTT. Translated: CASSSTGTSGNTGELFF.